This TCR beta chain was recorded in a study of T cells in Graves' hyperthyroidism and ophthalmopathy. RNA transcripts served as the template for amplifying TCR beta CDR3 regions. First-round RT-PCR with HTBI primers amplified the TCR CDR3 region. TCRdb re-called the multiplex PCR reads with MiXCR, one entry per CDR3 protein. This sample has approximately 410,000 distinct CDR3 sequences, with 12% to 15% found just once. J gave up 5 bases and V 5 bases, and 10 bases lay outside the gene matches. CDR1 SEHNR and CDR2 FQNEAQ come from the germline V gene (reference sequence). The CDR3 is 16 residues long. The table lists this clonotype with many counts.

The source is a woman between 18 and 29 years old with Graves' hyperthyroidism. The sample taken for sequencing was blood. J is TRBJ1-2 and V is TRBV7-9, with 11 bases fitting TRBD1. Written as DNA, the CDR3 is TGTGCCAGCAGCCCCCCAGGACAGGGGGCTTCTTATGGCTACACCTTC. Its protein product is CASSPPGQGASYGYTF.